The TCR beta chain under discussion was sequenced for a study of cytomegalovirus exposure and HLA in healthy donors. Study outcomes and limitations: Analyses of presence and absence presupposed an approximately uniform sequencing depth across donors.

V was pared by 0 bases and J by 8 bases, with 6 bases of the junction left unmatched. The germline V gene encodes CDR1 SQVTM and CDR2 ANQGSEA. The CDR3 is 13 amino acids. Both 60 Vbeta primers and 13 Jbeta primers went into the PCR. TCRdb's table, derived via immunoSEQ multiplex PCR, lists solely in-frame clones and lacks some. The data show 170,000 or so clones, 77% seen once. Note on this clone: What it binds is unknown.

Although they were nominally healthy when sampled, donors likely had unrecorded immune exposures. The receptor comes from a woman in her 30s in good health and CMV-seronegative. Specimen: PBMCs. The chain employs TRBV29-1 and TRBJ1-2; TRBD1 matches at 7 bases. Here the CDR3 reads CSVEDSGGGGYTF. The CDR3 region has the DNA TGCAGCGTTGAAGATTCAGGGGGAGGCGGCTACACCTTC.